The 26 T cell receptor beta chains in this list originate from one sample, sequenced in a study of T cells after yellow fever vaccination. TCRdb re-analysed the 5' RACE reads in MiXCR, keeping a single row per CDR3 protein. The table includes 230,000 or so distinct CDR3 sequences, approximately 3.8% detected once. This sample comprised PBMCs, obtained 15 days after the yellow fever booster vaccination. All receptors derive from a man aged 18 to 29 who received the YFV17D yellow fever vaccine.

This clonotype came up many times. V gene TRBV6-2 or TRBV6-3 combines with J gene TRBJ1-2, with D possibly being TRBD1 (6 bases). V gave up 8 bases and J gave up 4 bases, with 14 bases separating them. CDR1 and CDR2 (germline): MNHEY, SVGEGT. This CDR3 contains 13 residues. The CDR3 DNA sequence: TGTGCCAGCTCCGAGGGGGAGACCTATGGCTACACCTTC. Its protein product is CASSEGETYGYTF.

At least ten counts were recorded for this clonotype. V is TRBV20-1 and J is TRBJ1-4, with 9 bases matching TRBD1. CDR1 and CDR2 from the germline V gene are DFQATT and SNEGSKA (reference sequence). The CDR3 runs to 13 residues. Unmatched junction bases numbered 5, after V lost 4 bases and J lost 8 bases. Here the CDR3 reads CSAMGQGDEKLFF. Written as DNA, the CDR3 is TGCAGTGCTATGGGACAGGGCGACGAAAAACTGTTTTTT.

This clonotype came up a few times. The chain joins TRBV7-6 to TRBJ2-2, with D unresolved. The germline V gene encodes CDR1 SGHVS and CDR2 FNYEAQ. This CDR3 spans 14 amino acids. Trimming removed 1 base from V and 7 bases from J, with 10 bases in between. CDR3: CASSLESGDGELFF. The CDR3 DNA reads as TGTGCCAGCAGCTTAGAATCCGGTGACGGGGAGCTGTTTTTT.

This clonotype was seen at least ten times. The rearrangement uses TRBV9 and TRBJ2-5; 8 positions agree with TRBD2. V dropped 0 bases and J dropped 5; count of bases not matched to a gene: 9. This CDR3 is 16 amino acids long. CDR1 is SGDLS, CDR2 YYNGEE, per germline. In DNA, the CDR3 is TGTGCCAGCAGCGTAGGTAGTGCGGGGGGTCTCGAGACCCAGTACTTC. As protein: CASSVGSAGGLETQYF. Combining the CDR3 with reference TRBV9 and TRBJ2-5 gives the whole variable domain DSGVTQTPKHLITATGQRVTLRCSPRSGDLSVYWYQQSLDQGLQFLIQYYNGEERAKGNILERFSAQQFPDLHSELNLSSLELGDSALYFCASSVGSAGGLETQYFGPGTRLLVL.

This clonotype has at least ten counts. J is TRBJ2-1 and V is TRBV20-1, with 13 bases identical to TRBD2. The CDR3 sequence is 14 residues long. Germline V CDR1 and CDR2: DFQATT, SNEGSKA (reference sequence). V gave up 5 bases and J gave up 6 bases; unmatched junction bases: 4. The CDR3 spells CSAGLAGATNEQFF. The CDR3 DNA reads TGCAGTGCTGGACTAGCGGGGGCGACCAATGAGCAGTTCTTC.

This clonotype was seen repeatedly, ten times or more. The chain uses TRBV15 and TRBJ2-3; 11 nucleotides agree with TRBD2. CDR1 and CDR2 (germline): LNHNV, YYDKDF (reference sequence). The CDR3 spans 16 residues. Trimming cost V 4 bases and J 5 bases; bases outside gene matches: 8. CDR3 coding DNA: TGTGCCACCAGCACCGTAGCGGGGGGGCCGGTAGATACGCAGTATTTT. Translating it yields CATSTVAGGPVDTQYF.

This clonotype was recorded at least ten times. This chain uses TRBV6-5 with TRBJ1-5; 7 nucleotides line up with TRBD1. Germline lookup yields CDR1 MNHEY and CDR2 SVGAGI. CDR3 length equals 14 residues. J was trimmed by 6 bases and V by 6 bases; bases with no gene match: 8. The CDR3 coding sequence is TGTGCCAGCAGGCCTCGACAGGGAGGTCAGCCCCAGCATTTT. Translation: CASRPRQGGQPQHF.

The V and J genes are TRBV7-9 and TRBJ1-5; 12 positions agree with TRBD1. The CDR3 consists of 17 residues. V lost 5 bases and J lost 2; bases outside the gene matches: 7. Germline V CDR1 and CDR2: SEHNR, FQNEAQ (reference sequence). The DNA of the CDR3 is TGTGCCAGCAGCGGGGGACAGGGGGCGGGAGGCAATCAGCCCCAGCATTTT. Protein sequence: CASSGGQGAGGNQPQHF.

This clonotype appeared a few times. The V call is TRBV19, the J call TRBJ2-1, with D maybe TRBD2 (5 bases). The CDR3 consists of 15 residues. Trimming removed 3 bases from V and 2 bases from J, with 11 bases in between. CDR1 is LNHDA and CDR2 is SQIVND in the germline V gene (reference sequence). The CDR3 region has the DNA TGTGCCAGTAGTATCCGGCTAGCCACCTACAATGAGCAGTTCTTC. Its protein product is CASSIRLATYNEQFF.

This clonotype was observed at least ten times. The chain's CDR3 is CASSLGTGLASNEQFF. The CDR3 bases are TGTGCCAGCAGCTTAGGAACGGGACTAGCGAGCAATGAGCAGTTCTTC. The genes are TRBV7-2 and TRBJ2-1, with TRBD2 matching 10 bases. The CDR3 is 16 residues long. Per the germline V gene, CDR1 is SGHTA and CDR2 is FQGNSA. The J segment lost 6 bases and the V segment lost 1 base, leaving 6 bases of the junction unmatched.

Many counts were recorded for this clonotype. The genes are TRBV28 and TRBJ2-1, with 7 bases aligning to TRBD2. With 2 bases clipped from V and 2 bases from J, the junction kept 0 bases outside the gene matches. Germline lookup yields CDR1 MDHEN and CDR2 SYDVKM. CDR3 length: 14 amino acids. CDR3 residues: CASSLLAAYNEQFF. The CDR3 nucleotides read TGTGCCAGCAGTTTACTAGCGGCCTACAATGAGCAGTTCTTC. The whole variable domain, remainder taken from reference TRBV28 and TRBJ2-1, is DVKVTQSSRYLVKRTGEKVFLECVQDMDHENMFWYRQDPGLGLRLIYFSYDVKMKEKGDIPEGYSVSREKKERFSLILESASTNQTSMYLCASSLLAAYNEQFFGPGTRLTVL.

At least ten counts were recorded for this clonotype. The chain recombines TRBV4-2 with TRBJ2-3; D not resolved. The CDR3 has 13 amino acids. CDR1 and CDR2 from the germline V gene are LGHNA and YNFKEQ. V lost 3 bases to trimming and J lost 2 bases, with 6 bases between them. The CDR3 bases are TGTGCCAGCAGCCAGTTAGCCACAGATACGCAGTATTTT. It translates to CASSQLATDTQYF.

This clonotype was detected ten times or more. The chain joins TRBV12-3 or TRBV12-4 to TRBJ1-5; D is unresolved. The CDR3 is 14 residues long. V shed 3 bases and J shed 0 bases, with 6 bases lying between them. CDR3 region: CASSFGNSNQPQHF. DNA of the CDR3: TGTGCCAGCAGTTTTGGAAATAGCAATCAGCCCCAGCATTTT.

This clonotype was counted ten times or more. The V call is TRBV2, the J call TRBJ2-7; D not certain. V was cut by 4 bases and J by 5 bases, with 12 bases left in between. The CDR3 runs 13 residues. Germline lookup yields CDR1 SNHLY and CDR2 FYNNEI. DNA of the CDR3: TGTGCCAGCAGTGTTGGACGGTCGAACGAGCAGTACGTC. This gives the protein CASSVGRSNEQYV.

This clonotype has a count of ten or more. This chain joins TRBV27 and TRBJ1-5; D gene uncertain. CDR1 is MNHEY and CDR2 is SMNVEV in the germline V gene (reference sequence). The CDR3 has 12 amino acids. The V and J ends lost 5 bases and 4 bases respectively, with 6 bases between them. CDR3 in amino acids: CASSMWNQPQHF. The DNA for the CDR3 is TGTGCCAGCAGTATGTGGAATCAGCCCCAGCATTTT.

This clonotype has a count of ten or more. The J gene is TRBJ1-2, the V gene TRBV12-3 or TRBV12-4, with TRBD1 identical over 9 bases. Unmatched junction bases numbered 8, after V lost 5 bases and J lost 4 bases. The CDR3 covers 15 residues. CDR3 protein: CASSARDRAVYGYTF. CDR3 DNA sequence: TGTGCCAGCAGTGCCCGGGACAGGGCAGTCTATGGCTACACCTTC.

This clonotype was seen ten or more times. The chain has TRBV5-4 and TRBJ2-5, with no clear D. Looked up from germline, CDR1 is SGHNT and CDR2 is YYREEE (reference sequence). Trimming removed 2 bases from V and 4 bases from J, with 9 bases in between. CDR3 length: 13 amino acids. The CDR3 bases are TGTGCCAGCAGCTTCACGGCTGGAGAGACCCAGTACTTC. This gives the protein CASSFTAGETQYF.

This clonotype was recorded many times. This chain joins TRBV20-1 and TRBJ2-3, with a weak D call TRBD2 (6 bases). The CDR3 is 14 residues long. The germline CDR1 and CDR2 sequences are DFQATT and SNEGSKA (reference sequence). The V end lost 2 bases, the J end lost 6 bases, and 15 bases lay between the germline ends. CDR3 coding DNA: TGCAGTGCTAGAATCGCGGCTCGGGGGGATACGCAGTATTTT. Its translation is CSARIAARGDTQYF.

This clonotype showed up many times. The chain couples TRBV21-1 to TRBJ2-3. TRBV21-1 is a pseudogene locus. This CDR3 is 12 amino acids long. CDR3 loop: CASSEGTDTQYF. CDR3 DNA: TGTGCCAGCAGCGAGGGCACAGATACGCAGTATTTT.

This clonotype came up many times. CDR3 nucleotide sequence: TGTGCCAGTAGTATAGGGGAGGCCTACACCTTC. Amino acid sequence: CASSIGEAYTF. The rearrangement links TRBV19 to TRBJ1-2; D is uncertain. Germline CDR1 reads LNHDA; CDR2 reads SQIVND (reference sequence). The CDR3 totals 11 residues. V gave up 1 base and J gave up 10 bases, with 7 bases separating them.

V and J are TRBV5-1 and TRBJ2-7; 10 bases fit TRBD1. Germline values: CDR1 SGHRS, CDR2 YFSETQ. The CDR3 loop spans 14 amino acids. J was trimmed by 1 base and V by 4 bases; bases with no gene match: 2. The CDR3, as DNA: TGCGCCAGCAGCGGACAGGGGGAATCCTACGAGCAGTACTTC. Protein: CASSGQGESYEQYF.

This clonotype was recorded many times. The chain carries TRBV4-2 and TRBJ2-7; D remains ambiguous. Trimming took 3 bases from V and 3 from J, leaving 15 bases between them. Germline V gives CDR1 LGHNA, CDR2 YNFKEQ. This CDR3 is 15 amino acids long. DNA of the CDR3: TGTGCCAGCAGCCATGGAAAAAATCCCAACTACGAGCAGTACTTC. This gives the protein CASSHGKNPNYEQYF.

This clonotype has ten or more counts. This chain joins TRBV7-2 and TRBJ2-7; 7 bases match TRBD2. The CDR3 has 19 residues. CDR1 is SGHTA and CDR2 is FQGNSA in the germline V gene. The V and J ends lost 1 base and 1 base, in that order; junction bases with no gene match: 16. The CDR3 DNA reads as TGTGCCAGCAGCTTAGAGTGGTCTAGCGGACCTTTCTCTTCCTACGAGCAGTACGTC. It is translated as CASSLEWSSGPFSSYEQYV.

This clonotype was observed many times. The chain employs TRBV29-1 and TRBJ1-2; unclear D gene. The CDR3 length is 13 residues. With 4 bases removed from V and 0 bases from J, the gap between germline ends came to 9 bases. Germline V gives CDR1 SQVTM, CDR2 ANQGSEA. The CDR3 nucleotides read TGCAGCGTTGCCGAGTGGGCTAACTATGGCTACACCTTC. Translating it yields CSVAEWANYGYTF.

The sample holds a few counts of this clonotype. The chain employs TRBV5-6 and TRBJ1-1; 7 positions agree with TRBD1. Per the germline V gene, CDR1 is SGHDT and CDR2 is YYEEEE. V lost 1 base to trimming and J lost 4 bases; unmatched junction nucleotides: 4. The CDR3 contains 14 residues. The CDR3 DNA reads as TGTGCCAGCAGCTTGATCTCAGGGGGCACTGAAGCTTTCTTT. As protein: CASSLISGGTEAFF.

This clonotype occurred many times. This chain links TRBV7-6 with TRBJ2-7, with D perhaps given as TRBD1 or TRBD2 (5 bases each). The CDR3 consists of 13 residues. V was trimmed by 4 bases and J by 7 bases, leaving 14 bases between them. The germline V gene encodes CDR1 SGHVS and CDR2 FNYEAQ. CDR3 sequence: CASSSGPPREQYF. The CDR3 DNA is TGTGCCAGCAGCTCGGGGCCCCCAAGGGAGCAGTACTTC.